One sample yielded the 22 T cell receptor beta chains listed below, sequenced in a study of T-cell memory formation after mild COVID-19. Each CDR3 protein is one row after TCRdb ran MiXCR on the 5' RACE reads. In the table there are tens of thousands of distinct CDR3 sequences, 13% of which are singletons. The sample was PBMCs or a T cell subset sorted from them (not recorded which). These receptors originate from a man in his late teens or twenties who had mild COVID-19 (a few samples of this study predate the infection). Cell type and time point are not known.

The V gene is TRBV7-3, the J gene TRBJ1-1; D gene unclear. This CDR3 contains 14 residues. CDR1 SGHTA and CDR2 FQGTGA come from the germline V gene. V was trimmed by 0 bases and J by 0 bases, leaving 5 bases between them. DNA for the CDR3: TGTGCCAGCAGCTTAACAGGGATGAACACTGAAGCTTTCTTT. Amino acids: CASSLTGMNTEAFF.

This chain connects TRBV14 to TRBJ1-1; D unclear. The CDR3 is 16 amino acids. V was trimmed by 2 bases and J by 1 base, leaving 14 bases between them. Germline CDR1 and CDR2: SGHDN and FVKESK. CDR3 nucleotide sequence: TGTGCCAGCAGCCAAACCCCCTCGAGGCCGAACACTGAAGCTTTCTTT. It encodes CASSQTPSRPNTEAFF.

This clonotype was recorded at least ten times. The rearrangement links TRBV4-1 to TRBJ1-5; no clear D gene. V was pared by 4 bases and J by 0 bases, with 10 bases between. There are 15 residues in the CDR3. Germline V gene sequence: CDR1 MGHRA, CDR2 YSYEKL. In DNA form, the CDR3 reads TGCGCCAGCAGCCCCCGGGCAATTAGCAATCAGCCCCAGCATTTT. As protein: CASSPRAISNQPQHF.

This clonotype was found a few times. The chain couples TRBV7-9 to TRBJ2-3; no clear D gene. Germline CDR1 reads SEHNR; CDR2 reads FQNEAQ (reference sequence). V lost 4 bases, J lost 0 bases, and 11 bases lay in between. The CDR3 spans 15 residues. The CDR3 DNA is TGTGCCAGCAGCTCCCCCTACTCTAGCACAGATACGCAGTATTTT. It codes for CASSSPYSSTDTQYF.

In its sample, this clonotype was seen a few times. The J gene is TRBJ1-1, the V gene TRBV12-3 or TRBV12-4; D uncertain. V lost 5 bases, J lost 5 bases, and 15 bases lay in between. The CDR3 length is 14 residues. The CDR3 DNA follows: TGTGCCAGCAGTCCCGTGGGATCGACGACTGAAGCTTTCTTT. Residues: CASSPVGSTTEAFF.

The J gene is TRBJ2-3, the V gene TRBV9; D possibly matches TRBD1 or TRBD2 (5 bases each). The ends were cut back, 0 bases at V and 2 bases at J, with 7 bases in the middle. This CDR3 spans 14 amino acids. CDR1 is SGDLS, CDR2 YYNGEE, per germline. The CDR3: CASSVAGPTDTQYF. The CDR3, as DNA: TGTGCCAGCAGCGTAGCGGGGCCCACAGATACGCAGTATTTT.

The gene calls are TRBV4-3 and TRBJ2-5, with D maybe TRBD2 (5 bases). V dropped 0 bases and J dropped 5 bases, with 10 bases sitting between them. Germline V lookup: CDR1 LGHNA, CDR2 YSLEER. The CDR3 loop spans 14 amino acids. CDR3 residues: CASSQDAGWETQYF. Written as DNA, the CDR3 is TGCGCCAGCAGCCAAGACGCGGGCTGGGAGACCCAGTACTTC.

This clonotype was found a few times. The rearrangement uses TRBV5-5 and TRBJ2-7, with 7 bases matching TRBD2. Looked up from germline, CDR1 is SGHKS and CDR2 is YYEKEE (reference sequence). Trimming cost V 5 bases and J 2 bases; bases outside gene matches: 4. CDR3 length equals 13 residues. Here the CDR3 reads CASSAGTTYEQYF. The CDR3 coding sequence is TGTGCCAGCAGTGCCGGGACTACCTACGAGCAGTACTTC.

This clonotype was seen a few times. This sequence joins TRBV27 and TRBJ2-1; TRBD1 matches at 7 bases. Looked up from germline, CDR1 is MNHEY and CDR2 is SMNVEV (reference sequence). The CDR3 has 12 amino acids. V dropped 11 bases and J dropped 8; count of bases not matched to a gene: 9. The CDR3 DNA is TGTGCCGCAACGGACAGGCGGGATGAGCAGTTCTTC. It is translated as CAATDRRDEQFF.

The rearrangement joins TRBV24-1 to TRBJ2-3; D gene uncertain. The ends were cut back, 7 bases at V and 4 bases at J, with 17 bases in the middle. This CDR3 region has 15 residues. The germline CDR1 and CDR2 sequences are KGHDR and SFDVKD. The CDR3 coding sequence is TGTGCCACCAGCCCGTGGGGAAGCAGCGCAGATACGCAGTATTTT. Its translation: CATSPWGSSADTQYF.

The rearrangement links TRBV2 to TRBJ2-2; a possible D gene is TRBD1 (6 bases). This CDR3 comprises 15 residues. CDR1 and CDR2 from the germline V gene are SNHLY and FYNNEI. The germline V and J ends were trimmed by 3 bases and 7 bases, with 15 bases remaining between them. The CDR3 loop is CASSDEQGYNGELFF. The CDR3, as DNA: TGTGCCAGCAGTGATGAGCAGGGGTATAACGGGGAGCTGTTTTTT.

The rearrangement uses TRBV5-4 and TRBJ2-6; a weak D match, TRBD2 (5 bases). V was pared by 4 bases and J by 0 bases, with 8 bases between. The germline V gene encodes CDR1 SGHNT and CDR2 YYREEE (reference sequence). The CDR3 is 15 amino acids. The CDR3 is CASSPGSSGANVLTF. Here the CDR3 DNA reads TGTGCCAGCAGCCCGGGGAGCTCTGGGGCCAACGTCCTGACTTTC.

The chain joins TRBV29-1 to TRBJ2-2, with 9 bases identical to TRBD1. The CDR3 has 15 amino acids. V shed 1 base and J 4 bases; nucleotides not matched to a gene: 4. CDR1 and CDR2 (germline): SQVTM, ANQGSEA. The CDR3 loop reads CSVEGGQGGTGELFF. The CDR3 DNA sequence: TGCAGCGTTGAAGGGGGACAGGGCGGCACCGGGGAGCTGTTTTTT.

The chain links TRBV7-8 to TRBJ1-1, with D perhaps TRBD1 (5 bases). Trimming took 4 bases from V and 5 from J, leaving 17 bases between them. Germline V lookup: CDR1 SGHVS, CDR2 FQNEAQ. The CDR3 runs 15 residues. The DNA for the CDR3 is TGTGCCAGCAGCTCGCTTAGTCTGGGGGGGACTGAAGCTTTCTTT. Translated, it gives CASSSLSLGGTEAFF.

This sequence joins TRBV28 and TRBJ1-1; 7 bases are a match to TRBD1. The germline V gene encodes CDR1 MDHEN and CDR2 SYDVKM. This CDR3 has 14 residues. V shed 4 bases, J shed 3 bases, and the junction held 5 bases outside the gene matches. CDR3 amino acids: CASSSQGWDTEAFF. The CDR3 DNA reads TGTGCCAGCAGTTCACAGGGGTGGGACACTGAAGCTTTCTTT.

The chain couples TRBV29-1 to TRBJ2-5; D is uncertain. The CDR3 has 14 residues. V lost 0 bases to trimming and J lost 3 bases, with 11 bases between them. Per germline, CDR1 SQVTM and CDR2 ANQGSEA. CDR3: CSVEDARREETQYF. The CDR3 DNA is TGCAGCGTTGAAGACGCCAGACGGGAAGAGACCCAGTACTTC.

The V gene is TRBV7-2, the J gene TRBJ2-2; 12 nucleotides align to TRBD2. This CDR3 is built from 16 residues. CDR1 SGHTA and CDR2 FQGNSA come from the germline V gene. V dropped 4 bases and J dropped 4; count of bases not matched to a gene: 4. The chain's CDR3 is CASSSSGGAVTGELFF. The DNA for the CDR3 is TGTGCCAGCAGCTCTAGCGGGGGGGCCGTCACCGGGGAGCTGTTTTTT.

The chain combines TRBV6-1 with TRBJ2-5, with D possibly TRBD1 on 6 matching bases. The CDR3 loop spans 16 amino acids. Germline V CDR1 and CDR2: MNHNS, SASEGT. Trimming removed 5 bases from V and 5 bases from J, with 21 bases in between. Here the CDR3 DNA reads TGTGCCAGCAGTCTTACGGCAGGGGATCTGTGGGAGACCCAGTACTTC. It translates to CASSLTAGDLWETQYF.

There are many counts of this clonotype. The chain uses TRBV20-1 and TRBJ2-7; D may be TRBD2 (6 bases). The CDR3 length is 12 residues. CDR1 is DFQATT and CDR2 is SNEGSKA in the germline V gene (reference sequence). Trimming shortened V by 5 bases and J by 1 base, and 9 bases separated the two germline ends. CDR3 sequence reads: CSASGLSYEQYF. The DNA for the CDR3 is TGCAGTGCTTCGGGACTTTCCTACGAGCAGTACTTC.

V usage is TRBV9 and J usage is TRBJ2-2; the D is unclear. V lost 3 bases and J 5 bases, leaving 11 bases between the germline ends. Germline lookup yields CDR1 SGDLS and CDR2 YYNGEE. CDR3 length: 14 residues. CDR3 coding DNA: TGTGCCAGCAGCGAGGTGGTCGGGACCGGGGAGCTGTTTTTT. Translating it yields CASSEVVGTGELFF.

Only a few counts were recorded for this clonotype. V usage is TRBV6-2 or TRBV6-3 and J usage is TRBJ2-3; D might be TRBD2 (6 bases). This CDR3 spans 12 amino acids. Germline V gene lookup returns CDR1 MNHEY and CDR2 SVGEGT. The ends were cut back, 8 bases at V and 8 bases at J, with 14 bases in the middle. The CDR3 here is CASRIGGGTQYF. The DNA of the CDR3 is TGTGCCAGCCGTATCGGGGGAGGTACGCAGTATTTT.

The chain has TRBV6-4 and TRBJ2-1, with unresolved D. CDR1 and CDR2 from the germline V gene are MRHNA and SNTAGT. This CDR3 region has 10 residues. Between the trimmed V and J ends, which lost 7 bases and 10 bases, there was a span of 8 bases. Here the CDR3 DNA reads TGTGCCAGCATGGTCGAGGAGCAGTTCTTC. This gives the protein CASMVEEQFF.